This entry lists 20 T cell receptor beta chains sequenced from one sample in a study of blood T cell repertoires in COVID-19 (dated by TCRdb to the early 2020s). The library was obtained by the immunoSEQ multiplex PCR assay. In its TCRdb copy, this immuneACCESS table keeps in-frame sequences only and misses some clones. Where compared with another copy, unresolved V genes explain less than half of these, and the others have no known cause. Counted in this sample were roughly 480,000 clones; 80% to 90% of them appeared once. In total, the top ten clones hold roughly 0.92% of the sample. The sample consisted of peripheral blood. The receptors derive from a young man with COVID-19, enrolled during active disease.

The gene calls are TRBV19 and TRBJ2-7; D possibly corresponds to TRBD1 (6 bases). With 7 bases removed from V and 4 bases from J, the gap between germline ends came to 17 bases. Germline V gene lookup returns CDR1 LNHDA and CDR2 SQIVND (reference sequence). This CDR3 region has 14 residues. The CDR3, as DNA: TGTGCCAGTACCCCAACAGGGATCGGGTACGAGCAGTACTTC. Translating it yields CASTPTGIGYEQYF. Full variable domain (remainder filled in from reference TRBV19 and TRBJ2-7): DGGITQSPKYLFRKEGQNVTLSCEQNLNHDAMYWYRQDPGQGLRLIYYSQIVNDFQKGDIAEGYSVSREKKESFPLTVTSAQKNPTAFYLCASTPTGIGYEQYFGPGTRLTVT.

The sample holds a few counts of this clone. The gene calls are TRBV19 and TRBJ2-2, with a weak D call TRBD2 (6 bases). The CDR3 spans 14 residues. Germline V gene lookup returns CDR1 LNHDA and CDR2 SQIVND (reference sequence). Trimming removed 5 bases at V and 4 bases at J, with 11 bases between. The chain's CDR3 is CASSLQTSTGELFF. DNA for the CDR3: TGTGCCAGTAGTCTTCAGACTAGCACCGGGGAGCTGTTTTTT.

The chain is built from TRBV11-2 and TRBJ2-2, with 10 bases fitting TRBD1. Unmatched junction bases numbered 12, after V lost 4 bases and J lost 4 bases. The CDR3 has 18 amino acids. CDR1 is SGHAT and CDR2 is FQNNGV in the germline V gene. The CDR3 protein is CASSSGTGALIITGELFF. Here the CDR3 DNA reads TGTGCCAGCAGCTCAGGGACAGGGGCCCTTATCATCACCGGGGAGCTGTTTTTT.

The V call is TRBV18, the J call TRBJ2-7; 8 bases are shared with TRBD1. CDR3 length equals 15 residues. Germline trimming cut 3 bases from V and 7 bases from J; bases unmatched to any gene: 11. The V gene's germline CDR1 is KGHSH and CDR2 LQKENI. CDR3 coding DNA: TGTGCCAGCTCACCGATACCGGGACAGGAAACAGAGCAGTACTTC. It translates to CASSPIPGQETEQYF. Filled out from reference TRBV18 and TRBJ2-7, the complete variable domain reads NAGVMQNPRHLVRRRGQEARLRCSPMKGHSHVYWYRQLPEEGLKFMVYLQKENIIDESGMPKERFSAEFPKEGPSILRIQQVVRGDSAAYFCASSPIPGQETEQYFGPGTRLTVT.

This chain links TRBV2 with TRBJ2-3, with a possible D match to TRBD2 (6 bases). Trimming removed 3 bases at V and 2 bases at J, with 15 bases between. The CDR3 totals 16 residues. The germline V gene has CDR1 SNHLY and CDR2 FYNNEI. The CDR3 loop reads CASSESGGLNTDTQYF. In DNA, the CDR3 is TGTGCCAGCAGTGAGTCCGGGGGTTTGAACACAGATACGCAGTATTTT.

The chain employs TRBV30 and TRBJ2-7, with TRBD1 identical over 10 bases. V dropped 2 bases and J dropped 2; count of bases not matched to a gene: 3. CDR3 length: 14 residues. The germline gives CDR1 GTSNPN, CDR2 SVGIG (reference sequence). CDR3 in amino acids: CAWSRDRGPYEQYF. The CDR3 coding sequence is TGTGCCTGGAGTCGGGACAGGGGACCCTACGAGCAGTACTTC.

The chain carries TRBV19 and TRBJ1-1; a possible D gene is TRBD1 (6 bases). The CDR3 runs to 15 residues. Trimming took off 6 bases at V and 4 bases at J, with 18 bases between the two ends. CDR1 LNHDA and CDR2 SQIVND come from the germline V gene (reference sequence). The CDR3 DNA follows: TGTGCCAGTAGGCTACCGTGGGGGGGCCGCACTGAAGCTTTCTTT. It yields the protein CASRLPWGGRTEAFF.

The V gene is TRBV11-2, the J gene TRBJ2-1; D might be TRBD1 (5 bases). The CDR3 loop spans 15 amino acids. Between the trimmed V and J ends, which lost 3 bases and 3 bases, there was a span of 12 bases. The germline V gene has CDR1 SGHAT and CDR2 FQNNGV. CDR3: CASSLVAGLYNEQFF. CDR3 nucleotide sequence: TGTGCCAGCAGCTTGGTTGCAGGGCTCTACAATGAGCAGTTCTTC.

The chain uses TRBV9 and TRBJ1-3; possibly TRBD1 for D (6 bases). Germline V gives CDR1 SGDLS, CDR2 YYNGEE. This CDR3 has 17 amino acids. The ends were cut back, 0 bases at V and 0 bases at J, with 13 bases in the middle. The CDR3 nucleotides read TGTGCCAGCAGCGTAGAAGGGACACCGCACTCTGGAAACACCATATATTTT. This translates into CASSVEGTPHSGNTIYF. Complete variable domain (other parts from reference TRBV9 and TRBJ1-3): DSGVTQTPKHLITATGQRVTLRCSPRSGDLSVYWYQQSLDQGLQFLIQYYNGEERAKGNILERFSAQQFPDLHSELNLSSLELGDSALYFCASSVEGTPHSGNTIYFGEGSWLTVV.

The J gene is TRBJ2-1, the V gene TRBV29-1, with 7 bases fitting TRBD2. Trimming removed 2 bases from V and 6 bases from J; junction bases left unmatched: 7. The CDR3 length is 14 residues. CDR1 and CDR2 (germline): SQVTM, ANQGSEA. CDR3 nucleotides: TGCAGCGTTGAACGGGCGGGAGCCGGCAATGAGCAGTTCTTC. Amino acid sequence: CSVERAGAGNEQFF.

This chain joins TRBV18 and TRBJ1-5, with TRBD1 identical over 10 bases. The germline CDR1 and CDR2 sequences are KGHSH and LQKENI. The J segment lost 6 bases and the V segment lost 5 bases, leaving 7 bases of the junction unmatched. This CDR3 region has 15 residues. The CDR3 here is CASSSTGQGTQPQHF. The CDR3 DNA reads TGTGCCAGCTCATCCACGGGACAGGGGACTCAGCCCCAGCATTTT.

The gene calls are TRBV3-1 (or the pseudogene TRBV3-2) and TRBJ1-6, with D uncertain. The length of the CDR3 is 15 residues. Trimming cost V 4 bases and J 1 base, with 8 bases left between them. Germline V gene lookup returns CDR1 LGHDT and CDR2 YNNKEL (reference sequence). The chain's CDR3 is CASSPRESYNSPLHF. DNA for the CDR3: TGTGCCAGCAGCCCAAGAGAGTCCTATAATTCACCCCTCCACTTT.

The chain uses TRBV5-1 and TRBJ2-7; a weak D match, TRBD1 (7 bases). Germline V gene sequence: CDR1 SGHRS, CDR2 YFSETQ. Trimming left V 0 bases short and J 6 bases short, with 10 bases between. The CDR3 is 13 amino acids. The CDR3 bases are TGCGCCAGCAGCTTGGGACAGGGAGGCGAGCAGTACTTC. It codes for CASSLGQGGEQYF.

The V call is TRBV10-1, the J call TRBJ2-1, with 8 bases that match TRBD2. After removal of 3 bases from V and 7 bases from J, the junction contained 2 bases not matched to a gene. The CDR3 covers 13 residues. Germline values: CDR1 WNHNN, CDR2 SYGVQD (reference sequence). CDR3 in amino acids: CASSEASGNEQFF. DNA of the CDR3: TGCGCCAGCAGTGAAGCTAGCGGGAATGAGCAGTTCTTC.

This clone was recorded only once. J is TRBJ2-5 and V is TRBV24-1, with 9 nucleotides matching TRBD1. Germline loops: CDR1 KGHDR, CDR2 SFDVKD. The CDR3 covers 14 residues. Trimming took 4 bases from V and 3 from J; bases not matched to a gene: 2. In DNA form, the CDR3 reads TGTGCCACCAGTGACCGGGACAGGGAAGAGACCCAGTACTTC. Translating gives CATSDRDREETQYF.

The gene calls are TRBV15 and TRBJ2-7, with 8 bases lining up with TRBD1. This CDR3 spans 14 amino acids. Looked up from germline, CDR1 is LNHNV and CDR2 is YYDKDF (reference sequence). V shed 6 bases and J 3 bases; nucleotides not matched to a gene: 7. CDR3 amino acids: CATRAGTGDYEQYF. The CDR3 bases are TGTGCCACCAGAGCCGGGACAGGAGACTACGAGCAGTACTTC.

This clone came up a few times. V and J are TRBV6-5 and TRBJ1-2; 8 nucleotides line up with TRBD1. Unmatched junction bases numbered 6, after V lost 6 bases and J lost 6 bases. Per germline, CDR1 MNHEY and CDR2 SVGAGI. The length of the CDR3 is 13 residues. In DNA form, the CDR3 reads TGTGCCAGCAGCTTACAGGGGGTGAATGGCTACACCTTC. Its translation: CASSLQGVNGYTF.

The chain is built from TRBV14 and TRBJ2-7, with 13 bases that match TRBD2. The CDR3 covers 16 residues. Germline CDR1 reads SGHDN; CDR2 reads FVKESK. Trimming cost V 3 bases and J 2 bases; bases outside gene matches: 4. The chain's CDR3 is CASSQGTSGITYEQYF. As DNA, the CDR3 is TGTGCCAGCAGCCAGGGGACTAGCGGGATCACCTACGAGCAGTACTTC.

The rearrangement joins TRBV6-2 or TRBV6-3 to TRBJ2-3, with D possibly being TRBD2 (5 bases). The CDR3 runs to 14 residues. Per the germline V gene, CDR1 is MNHEY and CDR2 is SVGEGT. V was clipped by 2 bases and J by 3 bases, with 9 bases between them. The CDR3 protein is CASSYLVATDTQYF. As DNA, the CDR3 is TGTGCCAGCAGTTACCTGGTAGCGACAGATACGCAGTATTTT.

V and J are TRBV28 and TRBJ1-3; D is undetermined. Germline V gives CDR1 MDHEN, CDR2 SYDVKM. Trimming pared 2 bases from V and 1 base from J, leaving 6 bases between. The CDR3 is 14 amino acids. Here the CDR3 DNA reads TGTGCCAGCAGTTTAGCAGGATCTGGAAACACCATATATTTT. Protein: CASSLAGSGNTIYF.